The 7 T cell receptor beta chains reported below all come from one sample, sequenced in a study of CD8+ T cells in alopecia areata. As for treatment: oral pan-JAK inhibitor, 5-10 mg twice daily. cDNA reverse transcribed from extracted RNA served as the sequencing template. TCRdb's table, derived via immunoSEQ multiplex PCR, lists solely in-frame clones and lacks some. The table includes over 100,000 clones, around 53% detected once. Specimen: CD8+ T cells sorted from blood, collected at week 24, from a patient treated with tofacitinib. The receptors shown here come from a human donor with alopecia areata.

This chain links TRBV6-5 with TRBJ2-7; D tentatively fits TRBD1 or TRBD2 (5 bases each). The CDR3 loop spans 15 amino acids. Trimming cost V 0 bases and J 6 bases, with 15 bases left between them. Germline loops: CDR1 MNHEY, CDR2 SVGAGI. CDR3 bases: TGTGCCAGCAGTTACTCGTTACCGGGGCTGGGCGAGCAGTACTTC. Translated: CASSYSLPGLGEQYF.

V gene TRBV27 combines with J gene TRBJ2-4; no clear D. The CDR3 covers 16 residues. Germline V CDR1 and CDR2: MNHEY, SMNVEV (reference sequence). V dropped 5 bases and J dropped 0 bases, with 14 bases sitting between them. This CDR3 is CASSPLGTRAKNIQYF. The CDR3 DNA reads as TGTGCCAGCAGTCCCCTTGGTACCCGAGCCAAAAACATTCAGTACTTC.

This chain connects TRBV7-9 to TRBJ2-5; a weak D match, TRBD2 (5 bases). The CDR3 sequence is 14 residues long. In germline, CDR1 is SEHNR, CDR2 FQNEAQ (reference sequence). Trimming stripped 5 bases from V and 5 bases from J, with 15 bases between. CDR3 in DNA: TGTGCCAGCAGCCTCCTTGACCAGCGGGAGACCCAGTACTTC. Its protein product is CASSLLDQRETQYF.

The V call is TRBV6-5, the J call TRBJ2-1; D may be TRBD1 or TRBD2 (5 bases each). The V and J ends lost 0 bases and 9 bases respectively, with 6 bases between them. The CDR3 is made up of 12 amino acids. Germline V gene sequence: CDR1 MNHEY, CDR2 SVGAGI. CDR3 DNA: TGTGCCAGCAGTTACTCTGGGACTGAGCAGTTCTTC. It specifies CASSYSGTEQFF.

This clone was detected only a few times. V is TRBV29-1 and J is TRBJ2-1; the match to TRBD2 covers 10 bases. Per germline, CDR1 SQVTM and CDR2 ANQGSEA. Unmatched junction bases numbered 5, after V lost 4 bases and J lost 8 bases. The CDR3 totals 13 residues. The CDR3 protein is CSVGLAGEYEQFF. CDR3 coding DNA: TGCAGCGTTGGGCTAGCGGGGGAATATGAGCAGTTCTTC.

The CDR3 loop reads CACLLIINTEAFF. CDR3 bases: TGTGCCTGTCTTCTAATCATCAACACTGAAGCTTTCTTT. This chain joins TRBV30 and TRBJ1-1; D ambiguous. The CDR3 totals 13 residues. Trimming shortened V by 6 bases and J by 2 bases, and 13 bases separated the two germline ends. CDR1 and CDR2 from the germline V gene are GTSNPN and SVGIG (reference sequence).

The chain uses TRBV15 and TRBJ2-7; possibly TRBD2 for D (5 bases). The V gene lost 1 base and the J gene lost 0 bases, with 13 bases spanning the gap. CDR1 and CDR2 (germline): LNHNV, YYDKDF (reference sequence). There are 16 residues in the CDR3. CDR3 sequence (DNA): TGTGCCACCAGCAGAGCGAGGGATCGGAGCTCCTACGAGCAGTACTTC. This sequence encodes CATSRARDRSSYEQYF.